Reported below is one T cell receptor beta chain. Its antigen is as yet unknown. PCR was performed using 60 Vbeta and 13 Jbeta primers. Sequenced by immunoSEQ multiplex PCR; TCRdb stores in-frame clones only, minus some. Seen here are roughly 55,000 clones, 81% observed once, and the top ten hold 2.5%. This sample is part of a study of cytomegalovirus exposure and HLA in healthy donors. The study, taken as a whole, reports: Researchers had no immune exposure information except CMV serostatus available.

The specimen sequenced was PBMCs. This TCR derives from a boy younger than 18 in good health and CMV-seropositive.

CDR3 in DNA: TGTGCCAGCAGCTTAGGACTCGGTGGATTTAATGAGCAGTTCTTC. This sequence encodes CASSLGLGGFNEQFF. The chain combines TRBV11-2 with TRBJ2-1; D not resolved. Germline V gene lookup returns CDR1 SGHAT and CDR2 FQNNGV. The CDR3 runs to 15 residues. The V and J ends lost 1 base and 7 bases respectively, with 14 bases between them. The full variable domain, in which reference TRBV11-2 and TRBJ2-1 provide the parts outside the CDR3, is EAGVAQSPRYKIIEKRQSVAFWCNPISGHATLYWYQQILGQGPKLLIQFQNNGVVDDSQLPKDRFSAERLKGVDSTLKIQPAKLEDSAVYLCASSLGLGGFNEQFFGPGTRLTVL.